Listed here are 20 T cell receptor beta chains from one sample, sequenced in a study of cytomegalovirus exposure and HLA in healthy donors. Primers: 60 Vbeta forward and 13 Jbeta reverse. The protocol was immunoSEQ multiplex PCR, while the TCRdb copy is restricted to in-frame clones and leaves out a portion. The sample lists 150,000 to 200,000 clones, around 88% seen once, with approximately 1.7% in the top ten. Material for sequencing was PBMCs. The origin of the receptors is a man between 35 and 55 years old in good health and CMV-seropositive.

This chain uses TRBV5-6 with TRBJ2-7, with 10 bases aligning to TRBD1. This CDR3 contains 16 residues. Germline CDR1 reads SGHDT; CDR2 reads YYEEEE. Unmatched junction bases numbered 14, after V lost 4 bases and J lost 7 bases. The CDR3 DNA reads as TGTGCCAGCAGCCGCCGGGACAGGGGACCCGTGACGGAGCAGTACTTC. It yields the protein CASSRRDRGPVTEQYF.

The chain uses TRBV5-6 and TRBJ2-2, with TRBD2 matching over 7 bases. The CDR3 is made up of 16 amino acids. Germline V gives CDR1 SGHDT, CDR2 YYEEEE. Trimming cost V 3 bases and J 3 bases; bases outside gene matches: 8. In DNA, the CDR3 is TGTGCCAGCAGCTCGCAGACTAGCACATACACCGGGGAGCTGTTTTTT. Its protein product is CASSSQTSTYTGELFF.

V gene TRBV7-9 combines with J gene TRBJ1-1, with 8 bases aligning to TRBD1. In germline, CDR1 is SEHNR, CDR2 FQNEAQ (reference sequence). The CDR3 totals 14 residues. Unmatched junction bases numbered 6, after V lost 4 bases and J lost 5 bases. CDR3 DNA sequence: TGTGCCAGCAGCTCACAGGGGGTAGGGACTGAAGCTTTCTTT. It translates to CASSSQGVGTEAFF.

A remark on this clone: Other DNA sequences in this sample translate to the same CDR3. Here the CDR3 DNA reads TGCGCCAGCAGCTTGCTAAGTAACACCGGGGAGCTGTTTTTT. Protein sequence: CASSLLSNTGELFF. This chain joins TRBV5-1 and TRBJ2-2; D remains ambiguous. The CDR3 length is 14 residues. Trimming left V 1 base short and J 2 bases short, with 6 bases between. Looked up from germline, CDR1 is SGHRS and CDR2 is YFSETQ.

The CDR3 loop reads CASSPTLTSDYNEQFF. CDR3 nucleotides: TGTGCCAGCTCACCCACGCTAACTAGCGACTACAATGAGCAGTTCTTC. The chain carries TRBV18 and TRBJ2-1, with TRBD2 matching over 7 bases. In germline, CDR1 is KGHSH, CDR2 LQKENI. CDR3 length: 16 residues. The V gene end was trimmed by 3 bases and the J gene end by 3 bases; junction bases not matched to a gene: 8.

About this clone itself: Other DNA sequences of this sample code for an identical CDR3. The chain links TRBV27 to TRBJ2-2, with 7 bases identical to TRBD1. CDR3 size: 15 residues. Looked up from germline, CDR1 is MNHEY and CDR2 is SMNVEV (reference sequence). J was trimmed by 6 bases and V by 4 bases; bases with no gene match: 8. CDR3 sequence (DNA): TGTGCCAGCAGTTCTACCCCGACAGGGCCCGGGGAGCTGTTTTTT. Its protein product is CASSSTPTGPGELFF.

The rearrangement joins TRBV6-5 to TRBJ2-7; D is perhaps TRBD1 (5 bases). The CDR3 has 14 amino acids. Germline CDR1 and CDR2: MNHEY and SVGAGI. V was clipped by 4 bases and J by 5 bases, with 15 bases between them. Here the CDR3 reads CASSSDNFVHEQYF. The CDR3 DNA reads as TGTGCCAGCAGTTCGGACAATTTTGTGCACGAGCAGTACTTC.

The rearrangement uses TRBV18 and TRBJ2-6; 9 bases match TRBD1. V shed 5 bases and J 0 bases; nucleotides not matched to a gene: 5. CDR1 and CDR2 from the germline V gene are KGHSH and LQKENI. CDR3 length: 17 amino acids. In nucleotides, the CDR3 is TGTGCCAGCTCATCACAGGGGGCTGGCTCTGGGGCCAACGTCCTGACTTTC. This encodes CASSSQGAGSGANVLTF. The full variable domain, its missing parts supplied by reference TRBV18 and TRBJ2-6, is NAGVMQNPRHLVRRRGQEARLRCSPMKGHSHVYWYRQLPEEGLKFMVYLQKENIIDESGMPKERFSAEFPKEGPSILRIQQVVRGDSAAYFCASSSQGAGSGANVLTFGAGSRLTVL.

The V gene is TRBV2, the J gene TRBJ2-7, with D possibly being TRBD2 (5 bases). Per the germline V gene, CDR1 is SNHLY and CDR2 is FYNNEI. The V end lost 6 bases, the J end lost 4 bases, and 10 bases lay between the germline ends. This CDR3 is built from 12 residues. The CDR3: CASREEGYEQYF. The CDR3 DNA follows: TGTGCCAGCAGGGAGGAAGGATACGAGCAGTACTTC. The variable domain in full, completed from reference TRBV2 and TRBJ2-7, reads EPEVTQTPSHQVTQMGQEVILRCVPISNHLYFYWYRQILGQKVEFLVSFYNNEISEKSEIFDDQFSVERPDGSNFTLKIRSTKLEDSAMYFCASREEGYEQYFGPGTRLTVT.

The V gene is TRBV5-4, the J gene TRBJ1-2; TRBD1 is a possible D gene (5 bases). From germline, CDR1 is SGHNT and CDR2 YYREEE (reference sequence). CDR3 length equals 14 residues. The V gene lost 2 bases and the J gene lost 2 bases, with 10 bases spanning the gap. This chain's CDR3 is CASSFLGGNYGYTF. For the CDR3, the DNA is TGTGCCAGCAGCTTTCTCGGGGGGAACTATGGCTACACCTTC. Together with reference TRBV5-4 and TRBJ1-2, the CDR3 gives the full variable domain: ETGVTQSPTHLIKTRGQQVTLRCSSQSGHNTVSWYQQALGQGPQFIFQYYREEENGRGNFPPRFSGLQFPNYSSELNVNALELDDSALYLCASSFLGGNYGYTFGSGTRLTVV.

This rearrangement joins TRBV9 to TRBJ2-3; no reliable D call. The CDR3 consists of 14 residues. V dropped 0 bases and J dropped 4 bases, with 9 bases sitting between them. Germline-derived CDR1 and CDR2 are SGDLS and YYNGEE. CDR3 sequence (DNA): TGTGCCAGCAGCGTAGTAAGCGTCGCAGATACGCAGTATTTT. Translated: CASSVVSVADTQYF.

The chain uses TRBV5-1 and TRBJ2-7; TRBD1 is a possible D gene (6 bases). Germline V CDR1 and CDR2: SGHRS, YFSETQ. The V and J ends lost 3 bases and 2 bases respectively, with 15 bases between them. The CDR3 is 15 residues long. CDR3 DNA: TGCGCCAGCAGCTCAAACCCCGGGACACCCTACGAGCAGTACTTC. The encoded protein is CASSSNPGTPYEQYF. Variable domain in full (rest from reference TRBV5-1 and TRBJ2-7): KAGVTQTPRYLIKTRGQQVTLSCSPISGHRSVSWYQQTPGQGLQFLFEYFSETQRNKGNFPGRFSGRQFSNSRSEMNVSTLELGDSALYLCASSSNPGTPYEQYFGPGTRLTVT.

J is TRBJ2-7 and V is TRBV5-5, with D hard to call. Germline CDR1 reads SGHKS; CDR2 reads YYEKEE (reference sequence). The CDR3 runs to 14 residues. V gave up 0 bases and J gave up 0 bases, with 7 bases separating them. The CDR3 sequence: CASSLVARSYEQYF. DNA for the CDR3: TGTGCCAGCAGCTTGGTAGCCCGCTCCTACGAGCAGTACTTC.

The V and J genes are TRBV27 and TRBJ1-1, with D unclear. The germline V gene has CDR1 MNHEY and CDR2 SMNVEV (reference sequence). V lost 5 bases and J lost 1, with 5 bases in between. The CDR3 is 12 residues long. The CDR3 DNA follows: TGTGCCAGCAGTCGCAGGAACACTGAAGCTTTCTTT. It specifies CASSRRNTEAFF.

The chain has TRBV15 and TRBJ2-7; 7 bases map to TRBD2. CDR3 length equals 15 residues. CDR1 is LNHNV, CDR2 YYDKDF, per germline (reference sequence). V was clipped by 1 base and J by 0 bases; unmatched bases: 3. The CDR3 loop reads CATSRGGGSSYEQYF. The CDR3 bases are TGTGCCACCAGCAGAGGCGGCGGGAGCTCCTACGAGCAGTACTTC.

The chain is built from TRBV5-4 and TRBJ2-3; D not certain. Trimming shortened V by 4 bases and J by 4 bases, and 13 bases separated the two germline ends. The CDR3 loop spans 14 amino acids. Germline V gene data show CDR1 as SGHNT and CDR2 as YYREEE (reference sequence). Written as DNA, the CDR3 is TGTGCCAGCAGCCTAGATCGGTCGGCAGATACGCAGTATTTT. It yields the protein CASSLDRSADTQYF.

J is TRBJ2-3 and V is TRBV19, with 9 bases matching TRBD2. The junction had 8 bases not matched to a gene; V was cut back by 5 bases and J by 5 bases. The CDR3 is 15 amino acids. The germline gives CDR1 LNHDA, CDR2 SQIVND (reference sequence). As DNA, the CDR3 is TGTGCCAGTAGTCCCCTAGCGGGATGGGGAGATACGCAGTATTTT. Amino acids: CASSPLAGWGDTQYF.

This clone was counted once. This chain links TRBV6-1 with TRBJ1-2; 7 nucleotides agree with TRBD1. Per germline, CDR1 MNHNS and CDR2 SASEGT. V lost 10 bases and J lost 3; bases outside the gene matches: 2. CDR3 size: 11 residues. CDR3 protein: CATTGDYGYTF. DNA of the CDR3: TGTGCCACCACAGGGGACTATGGCTACACCTTC.

The rearrangement links TRBV28 to TRBJ1-2; D is undetermined. The CDR3 sequence is 12 residues long. Trimming shortened V by 2 bases and J by 5 bases, and 6 bases separated the two germline ends. Germline CDR1 MDHEN, CDR2 SYDVKM. CDR3 protein: CASSLNEYGYTF. CDR3 bases: TGTGCCAGCAGTTTAAATGAGTATGGCTACACCTTC.

The chain links TRBV15 to TRBJ2-1; 7 nucleotides agree with TRBD1. The CDR3 is 14 amino acids. With V trimmed by 5 bases and J by 4 bases, 5 bases remained unmatched. Germline assignment: CDR1 LNHNV and CDR2 YYDKDF (reference sequence). CDR3 sequence: CATSPRTGYNEQFF. CDR3 DNA: TGTGCCACCAGCCCGCGGACAGGATACAATGAGCAGTTCTTC.